This T cell receptor beta chain was sequenced in a study of tumor-infiltrating lymphocytes in localized non-small cell lung cancer. The CDR3 spans 14 residues. CDR1 and CDR2 from the germline V gene are SGHDT and YYEEEE. The trim removed 6 bases at V and 6 bases at J, leaving 10 bases unmatched. Data came from immunoSEQ multiplex PCR; TCRdb stores just in-frame clones and leaves some out. The sample consists of more than 9,500 clones, about nine tenths of them appearing once. Sequencing was performed on lung tumor tissue. The clonotype was recovered from a human donor with non-small cell lung cancer. V and J are TRBV5-6 and TRBJ2-3; TRBD1 agrees at 7 bases. CDR3 loop: CASTTGVGDDTQYF. In nucleotides, the CDR3 is TGTGCCAGCACCACAGGGGTGGGTGATGATACGCAGTATTTT.